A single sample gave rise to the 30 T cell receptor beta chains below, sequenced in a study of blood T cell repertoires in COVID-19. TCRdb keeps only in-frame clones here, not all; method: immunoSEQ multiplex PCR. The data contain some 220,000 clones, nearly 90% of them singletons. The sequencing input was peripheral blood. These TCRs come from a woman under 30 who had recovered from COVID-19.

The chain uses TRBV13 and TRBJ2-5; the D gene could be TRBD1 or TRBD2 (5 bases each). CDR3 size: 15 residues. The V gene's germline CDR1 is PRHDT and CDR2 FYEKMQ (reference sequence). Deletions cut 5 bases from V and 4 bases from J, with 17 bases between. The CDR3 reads CASSLALRAGETQYF. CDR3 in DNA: TGTGCCAGCAGCCTAGCCCTCAGGGCCGGAGAGACCCAGTACTTC. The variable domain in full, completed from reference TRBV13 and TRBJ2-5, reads AAGVIQSPRHLIKEKRETATLKCYPIPRHDTVYWYQQGPGQDPQFLISFYEKMQSDKGSIPDRFSAQQFSDYHSELNMSSLELGDSALYFCASSLALRAGETQYFGPGTRLLVL.

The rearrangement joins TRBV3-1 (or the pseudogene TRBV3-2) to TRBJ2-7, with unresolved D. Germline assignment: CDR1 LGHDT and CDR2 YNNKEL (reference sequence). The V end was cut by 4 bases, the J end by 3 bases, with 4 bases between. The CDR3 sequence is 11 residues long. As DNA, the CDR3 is TGTGCCAGCAGCCTAATCTACGAGCAGTACTTC. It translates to CASSLIYEQYF.

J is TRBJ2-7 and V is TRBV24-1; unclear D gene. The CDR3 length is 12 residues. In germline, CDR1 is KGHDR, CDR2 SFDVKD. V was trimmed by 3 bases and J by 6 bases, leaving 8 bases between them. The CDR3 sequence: CATSDPLGEQYF. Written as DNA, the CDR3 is TGTGCCACCAGTGATCCCCTCGGCGAGCAGTACTTC.

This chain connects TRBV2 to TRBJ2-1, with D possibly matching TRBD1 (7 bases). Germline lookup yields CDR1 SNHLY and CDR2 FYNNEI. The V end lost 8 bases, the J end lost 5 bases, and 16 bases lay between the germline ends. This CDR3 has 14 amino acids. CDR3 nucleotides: TGTGCCAGCCTATCCCGCAGGGGGGACAATGAGCAGTTCTTC. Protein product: CASLSRRGDNEQFF.

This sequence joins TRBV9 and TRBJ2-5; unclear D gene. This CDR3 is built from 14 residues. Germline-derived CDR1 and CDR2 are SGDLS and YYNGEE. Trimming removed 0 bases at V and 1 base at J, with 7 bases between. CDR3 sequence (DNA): TGTGCCAGCAGCGTAGGGCTTACCCAAGAGACCCAGTACTTC. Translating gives CASSVGLTQETQYF.

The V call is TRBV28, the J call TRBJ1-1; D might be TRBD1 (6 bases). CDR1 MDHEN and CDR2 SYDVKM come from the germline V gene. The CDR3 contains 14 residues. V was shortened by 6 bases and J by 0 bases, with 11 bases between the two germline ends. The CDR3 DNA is TGTGCCAGCAGACACAGGGAGTTGAACACTGAAGCTTTCTTT. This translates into CASRHRELNTEAFF. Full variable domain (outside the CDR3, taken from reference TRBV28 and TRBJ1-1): DVKVTQSSRYLVKRTGEKVFLECVQDMDHENMFWYRQDPGLGLRLIYFSYDVKMKEKGDIPEGYSVSREKKERFSLILESASTNQTSMYLCASRHRELNTEAFFGQGTRLTVV.

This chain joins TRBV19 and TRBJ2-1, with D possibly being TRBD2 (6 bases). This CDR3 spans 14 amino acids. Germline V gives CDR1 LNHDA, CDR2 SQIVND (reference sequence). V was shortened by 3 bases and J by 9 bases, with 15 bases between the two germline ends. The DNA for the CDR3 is TGTGCCAGTAGTATCAGGGCGGGATTTATTGAGCAGTTCTTC. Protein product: CASSIRAGFIEQFF.

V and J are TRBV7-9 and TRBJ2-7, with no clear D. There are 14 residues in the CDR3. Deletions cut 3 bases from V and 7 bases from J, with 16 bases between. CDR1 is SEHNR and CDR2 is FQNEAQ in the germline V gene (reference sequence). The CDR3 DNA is TGTGCCAGCAGCTTCGGCGCGAGGCCGGGTGAGCAGTACTTC. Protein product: CASSFGARPGEQYF. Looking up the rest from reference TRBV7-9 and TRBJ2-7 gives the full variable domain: DTGVSQNPRHKITKRGQNVTFRCDPISEHNRLYWYRQTLGQGPEFLTYFQNEAQLEKSRLLSDRFSAERPKGSFSTLEIQRTEQGDSAMYLCASSFGARPGEQYFGPGTRLTVT.

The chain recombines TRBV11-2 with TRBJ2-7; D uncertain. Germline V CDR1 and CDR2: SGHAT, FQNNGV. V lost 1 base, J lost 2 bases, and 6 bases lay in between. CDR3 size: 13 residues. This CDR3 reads CASSLGVAYEQYF. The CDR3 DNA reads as TGTGCCAGCAGCTTAGGAGTCGCCTACGAGCAGTACTTC.

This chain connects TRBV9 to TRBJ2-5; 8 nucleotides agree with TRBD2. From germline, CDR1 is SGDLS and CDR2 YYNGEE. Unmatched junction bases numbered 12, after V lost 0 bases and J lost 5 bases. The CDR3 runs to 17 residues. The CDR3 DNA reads TGTGCCAGCAGCGTAGCTAGTGGGGTAGCGGGAACCGAGACCCAGTACTTC. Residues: CASSVASGVAGTETQYF.

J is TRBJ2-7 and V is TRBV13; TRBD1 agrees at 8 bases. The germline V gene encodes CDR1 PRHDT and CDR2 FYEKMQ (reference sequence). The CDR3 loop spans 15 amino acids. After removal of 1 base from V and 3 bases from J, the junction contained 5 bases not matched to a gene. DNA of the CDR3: TGTGCCAGCAGCTTAGAAACAGGGGGGAGCTACGAGCAGTACTTC. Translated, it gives CASSLETGGSYEQYF.

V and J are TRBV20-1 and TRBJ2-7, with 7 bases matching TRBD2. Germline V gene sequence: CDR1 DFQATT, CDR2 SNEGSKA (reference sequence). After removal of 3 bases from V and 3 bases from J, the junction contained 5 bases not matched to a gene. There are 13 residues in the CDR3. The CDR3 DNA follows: TGCAGTGCTAGTGGGACTATCAACTACGAGCAGTACTTC. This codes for CSASGTINYEQYF.

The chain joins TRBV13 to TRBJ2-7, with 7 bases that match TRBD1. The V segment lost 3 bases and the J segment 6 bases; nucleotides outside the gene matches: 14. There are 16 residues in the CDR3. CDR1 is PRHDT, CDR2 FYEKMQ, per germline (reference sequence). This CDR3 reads CASSFPSRQGMGEQYF. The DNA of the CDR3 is TGTGCCAGCAGCTTCCCGTCTCGACAGGGCATGGGCGAGCAGTACTTC.

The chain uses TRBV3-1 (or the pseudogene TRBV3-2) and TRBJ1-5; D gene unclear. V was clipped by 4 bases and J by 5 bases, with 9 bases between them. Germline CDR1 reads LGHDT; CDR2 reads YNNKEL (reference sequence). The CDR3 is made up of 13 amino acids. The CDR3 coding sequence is TGTGCCAGCAGCCCCTCAGGCTATCAGCCCCAGCATTTT. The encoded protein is CASSPSGYQPQHF.

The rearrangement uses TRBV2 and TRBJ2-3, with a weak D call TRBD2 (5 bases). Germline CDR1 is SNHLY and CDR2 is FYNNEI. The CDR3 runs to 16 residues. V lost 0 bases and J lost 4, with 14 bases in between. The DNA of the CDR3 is TGTGCCAGCAGTGAAGCTTTCGGGATTAGGTCAGATACGCAGTATTTT. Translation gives CASSEAFGIRSDTQYF.

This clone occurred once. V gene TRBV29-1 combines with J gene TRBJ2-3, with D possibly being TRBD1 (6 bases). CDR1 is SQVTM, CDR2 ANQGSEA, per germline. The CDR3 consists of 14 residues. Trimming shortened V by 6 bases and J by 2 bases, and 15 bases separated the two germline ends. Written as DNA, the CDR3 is TGCAGCGTAGAGGACAGCCTGATCACAGATACGCAGTATTTT. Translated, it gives CSVEDSLITDTQYF.

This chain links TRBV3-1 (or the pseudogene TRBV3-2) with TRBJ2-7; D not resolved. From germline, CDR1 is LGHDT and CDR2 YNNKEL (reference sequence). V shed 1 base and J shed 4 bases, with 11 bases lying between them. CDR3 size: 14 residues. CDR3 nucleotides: TGTGCCAGCAGCCAAGGCTCCACTTGGTACGAGCAGTACTTC. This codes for CASSQGSTWYEQYF.

The CDR3 sequence: CASSSPGVASWNTIYF. The CDR3 DNA reads as TGTGCCAGCAGTTCTCCAGGGGTGGCTAGTTGGAACACCATATATTTT. The chain has TRBV6-6 and TRBJ1-3; D perhaps matches TRBD1 (6 bases). With 4 bases removed from V and 7 bases from J, the gap between germline ends came to 20 bases. The CDR3 runs to 16 residues. Germline V gives CDR1 MNHNY, CDR2 SVGAGI (reference sequence).

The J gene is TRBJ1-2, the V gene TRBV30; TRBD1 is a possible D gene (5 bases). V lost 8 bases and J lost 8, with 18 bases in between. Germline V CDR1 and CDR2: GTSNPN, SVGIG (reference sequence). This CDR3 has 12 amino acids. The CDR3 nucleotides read TGTGCCGGAAATTCAGGGTACGGCGGCTACACCTTC. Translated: CAGNSGYGGYTF. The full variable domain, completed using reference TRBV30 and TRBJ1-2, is SQTIHQWPATLVQPVGSPLSLECTVEGTSNPNLYWYRQAAGRGLQLLFYSVGIGQISSEVPQNLSASRPQDRQFILSSKKLLLSDSGFYLCAGNSGYGGYTFGSGTRLTVV.

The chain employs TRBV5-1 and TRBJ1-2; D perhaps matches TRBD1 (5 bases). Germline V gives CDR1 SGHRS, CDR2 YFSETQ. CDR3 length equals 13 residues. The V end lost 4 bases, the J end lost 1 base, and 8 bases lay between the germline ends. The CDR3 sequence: CASSPQGNYGYTF. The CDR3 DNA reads TGCGCCAGCAGCCCGCAGGGTAACTATGGCTACACCTTC. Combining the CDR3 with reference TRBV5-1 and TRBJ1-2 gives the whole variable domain KAGVTQTPRYLIKTRGQQVTLSCSPISGHRSVSWYQQTPGQGLQFLFEYFSETQRNKGNFPGRFSGRQFSNSRSEMNVSTLELGDSALYLCASSPQGNYGYTFGSGTRLTVV.

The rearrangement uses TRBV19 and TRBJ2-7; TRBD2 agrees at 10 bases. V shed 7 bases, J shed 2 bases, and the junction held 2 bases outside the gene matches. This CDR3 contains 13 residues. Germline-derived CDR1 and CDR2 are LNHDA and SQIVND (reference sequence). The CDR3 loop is CASNLAGAYEQYF. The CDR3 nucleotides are TGTGCCAGTAATCTAGCGGGAGCCTACGAGCAGTACTTC.

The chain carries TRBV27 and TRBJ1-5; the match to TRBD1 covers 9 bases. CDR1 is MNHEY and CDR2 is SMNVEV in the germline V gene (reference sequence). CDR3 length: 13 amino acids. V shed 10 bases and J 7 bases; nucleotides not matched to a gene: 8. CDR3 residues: CATRQGVKQPQHF. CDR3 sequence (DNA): TGTGCCACCCGACAGGGGGTAAAGCAGCCCCAGCATTTT.

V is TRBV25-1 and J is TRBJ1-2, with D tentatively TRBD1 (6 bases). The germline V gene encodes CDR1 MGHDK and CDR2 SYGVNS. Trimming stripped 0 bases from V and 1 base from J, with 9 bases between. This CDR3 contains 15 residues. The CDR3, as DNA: TGTGCCAGCAGTGAATATTGGACAGATAACTATGGCTACACCTTC. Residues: CASSEYWTDNYGYTF.

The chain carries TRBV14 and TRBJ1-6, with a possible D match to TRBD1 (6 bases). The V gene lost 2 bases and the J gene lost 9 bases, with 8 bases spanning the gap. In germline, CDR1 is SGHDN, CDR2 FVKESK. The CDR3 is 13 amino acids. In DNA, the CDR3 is TGTGCCAGCAGCCAAACAGGGAGTTCACCCCTCCACTTT. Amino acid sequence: CASSQTGSSPLHF. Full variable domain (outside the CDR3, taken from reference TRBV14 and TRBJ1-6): EAGVTQFPSHSVIEKGQTVTLRCDPISGHDNLYWYRRVMGKEIKFLLHFVKESKQDESGMPNNRFLAERTGGTYSTLKVQPAELEDSGVYFCASSQTGSSPLHFGNGTRLTVT.

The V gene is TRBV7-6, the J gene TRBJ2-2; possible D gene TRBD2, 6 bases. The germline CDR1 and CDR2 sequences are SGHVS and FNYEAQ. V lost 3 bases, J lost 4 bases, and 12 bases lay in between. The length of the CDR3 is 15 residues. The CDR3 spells CASSFSGSGTGELFF. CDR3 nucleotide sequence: TGTGCCAGCAGCTTTAGCGGCTCCGGCACCGGGGAGCTGTTTTTT.

CDR3 in amino acids: CASTPTRSSYEQYF. In DNA form, the CDR3 reads TGTGCCAGTACCCCAACTAGATCTTCATACGAGCAGTACTTC. The V call is TRBV19, the J call TRBJ2-7; D may be TRBD2 (5 bases). Between the trimmed V and J ends, which lost 7 bases and 4 bases, there was a span of 17 bases. The CDR3 has 14 amino acids. CDR1 is LNHDA and CDR2 is SQIVND in the germline V gene (reference sequence). Variable domain in full (rest from reference TRBV19 and TRBJ2-7): DGGITQSPKYLFRKEGQNVTLSCEQNLNHDAMYWYRQDPGQGLRLIYYSQIVNDFQKGDIAEGYSVSREKKESFPLTVTSAQKNPTAFYLCASTPTRSSYEQYFGPGTRLTVT.

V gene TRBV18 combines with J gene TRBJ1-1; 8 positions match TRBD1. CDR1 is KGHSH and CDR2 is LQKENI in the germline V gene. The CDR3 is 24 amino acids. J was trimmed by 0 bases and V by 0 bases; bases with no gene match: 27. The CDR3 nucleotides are TGTGCCAGCTCACCACCGCTTTTGGTGGACAGGGCCGATGATTGGCCGATCATGAACACTGAAGCTTTCTTT. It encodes CASSPPLLVDRADDWPIMNTEAFF.

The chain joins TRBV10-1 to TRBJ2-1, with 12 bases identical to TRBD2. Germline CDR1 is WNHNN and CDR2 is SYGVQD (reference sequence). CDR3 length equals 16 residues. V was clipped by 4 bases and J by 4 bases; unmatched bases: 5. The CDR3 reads CASSVASGRGYNEQFF. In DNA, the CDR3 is TGCGCCAGCAGTGTGGCTAGCGGGAGGGGTTACAATGAGCAGTTCTTC.

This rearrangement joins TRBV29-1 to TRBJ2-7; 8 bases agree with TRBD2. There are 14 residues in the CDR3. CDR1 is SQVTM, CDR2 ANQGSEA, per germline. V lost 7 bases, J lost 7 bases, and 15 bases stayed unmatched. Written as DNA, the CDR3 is TGCAGCGCCCAAGGGGCGGGAGGCCGACAAGAGCAGTACTTC. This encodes CSAQGAGGRQEQYF.

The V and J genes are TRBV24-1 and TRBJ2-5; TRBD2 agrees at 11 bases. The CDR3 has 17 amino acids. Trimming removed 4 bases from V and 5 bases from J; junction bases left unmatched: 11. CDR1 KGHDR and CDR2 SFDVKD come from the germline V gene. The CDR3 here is CATSDRHLAGGRETQYF. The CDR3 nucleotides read TGTGCCACCAGTGACCGCCACCTAGCGGGAGGACGGGAGACCCAGTACTTC.